These 22 T cell receptor beta chains originate from one sample sequenced in a study of T cell responses to AZD1222 COVID-19 vaccine. Profiled with immunoSEQ multiplex PCR; TCRdb holds only in-frame clones, not every one. The sample yields more than 50,000 clones, about 90% seen once. Specimen: peripheral blood, collected on day 0 of AZD1222 vaccination. The receptors come from an adult in good health.

The V call is TRBV2, the J call TRBJ1-4, with a weak D call TRBD1 (6 bases). Germline values: CDR1 SNHLY, CDR2 FYNNEI. The CDR3 covers 14 residues. V lost 7 bases and J lost 7, with 16 bases in between. The CDR3 sequence: CASKIQGFGEKLFF. CDR3 coding DNA: TGTGCCAGCAAGATCCAGGGGTTCGGTGAAAAACTGTTTTTT.

The rearrangement joins TRBV11-2 to TRBJ2-6; unclear D gene. Trimming took 3 bases from V and 2 from J, leaving 11 bases between them. CDR1 and CDR2 (germline): SGHAT, FQNNGV. This CDR3 contains 16 residues. The CDR3 DNA reads as TGTGCCAGCAGCTTCATAAGGAATACTGGGGCCAACGTCCTGACTTTC. This translates into CASSFIRNTGANVLTF.

This rearrangement joins TRBV5-6 to TRBJ2-7, with unresolved D. The V and J ends lost 4 bases and 6 bases respectively, with 11 bases between them. The CDR3 has 12 residues. The germline V gene encodes CDR1 SGHDT and CDR2 YYEEEE. In DNA, the CDR3 is TGTGCCAGCAGCCGGCGGTTGGGCGAGCAGTACTTC. This sequence encodes CASSRRLGEQYF.

The chain combines TRBV19 with TRBJ1-5; D gene ambiguous. The germline CDR1 and CDR2 sequences are LNHDA and SQIVND (reference sequence). This CDR3 contains 12 residues. Trimming pared 5 bases from V and 1 base from J, leaving 3 bases between. CDR3 amino acids: CASSPSNQPQHF. The CDR3, as DNA: TGTGCCAGTAGTCCCAGCAATCAGCCCCAGCATTTT.

The chain links TRBV5-4 to TRBJ2-5; 7 nucleotides agree with TRBD1. Germline CDR1 and CDR2: SGHNT and YYREEE (reference sequence). The trim removed 4 bases at V and 2 bases at J, leaving 8 bases unmatched. This CDR3 comprises 15 residues. Here the CDR3 DNA reads TGTGCCAGCAGCGGTACCTGGGACAGACAAGAGACCCAGTACTTC. Its translation is CASSGTWDRQETQYF.

The chain carries TRBV5-6 and TRBJ1-1; a possible D gene is TRBD1 (5 bases). The germline gives CDR1 SGHDT, CDR2 YYEEEE. The CDR3 sequence is 13 residues long. The V and J ends lost 2 bases and 4 bases respectively, with 9 bases between them. Here the CDR3 reads CASSFQGVTEAFF. DNA for the CDR3: TGTGCCAGCAGCTTTCAGGGTGTCACTGAAGCTTTCTTT.

V usage is TRBV6-5 and J usage is TRBJ2-7, with 8 positions matching TRBD1. CDR3 length equals 13 residues. The J segment lost 3 bases and the V segment lost 5 bases, leaving 3 bases of the junction unmatched. CDR1 and CDR2 (germline): MNHEY, SVGAGI. CDR3 sequence: CASSTDRGYEQYF. CDR3 coding DNA: TGTGCCAGCAGTACAGACAGGGGCTACGAGCAGTACTTC.

The rearrangement links TRBV19 to TRBJ1-2, with D perhaps TRBD1 (5 bases). Germline CDR1 LNHDA, CDR2 SQIVND (reference sequence). There are 14 residues in the CDR3. V was pared by 3 bases and J by 7 bases, with 15 bases between. CDR3 in DNA: TGTGCCAGTAGTATCCGTCAGGGTATCCTTGGCTACACCTTC. The encoded protein is CASSIRQGILGYTF.

The J gene is TRBJ1-2, the V gene TRBV5-1; a possible D gene is TRBD1 (6 bases). CDR3 length: 14 residues. Germline values: CDR1 SGHRS, CDR2 YFSETQ. V lost 7 bases to trimming and J lost 5 bases, with 18 bases between them. The CDR3 here is CASSGGAASYGYTF. Written as DNA, the CDR3 is TGCGCCAGCTCCGGGGGGGCGGCGAGTTATGGCTACACCTTC.

V and J are TRBV12-3 or TRBV12-4 and TRBJ1-2; D not certain. CDR3 length: 13 residues. Trimming cost V 5 bases and J 2 bases, with 9 bases left between them. The CDR3 nucleotides read TGTGCCAGCAGTCCAGACCCCAACTATGGCTACACCTTC. This encodes CASSPDPNYGYTF.

The genes are TRBV9 and TRBJ2-2, with D perhaps given as TRBD1 or TRBD2 (7 bases each). Trimming removed 6 bases from V and 5 bases from J, with 17 bases in between. The germline V gene encodes CDR1 SGDLS and CDR2 YYNGEE. This CDR3 has 15 residues. Here the CDR3 DNA reads TGTGCCAGCACCCAGGGGGAGGGTCAGACCGGGGAGCTGTTTTTT. Translation: CASTQGEGQTGELFF. Combining the CDR3 with reference TRBV9 and TRBJ2-2 gives the whole variable domain DSGVTQTPKHLITATGQRVTLRCSPRSGDLSVYWYQQSLDQGLQFLIQYYNGEERAKGNILERFSAQQFPDLHSELNLSSLELGDSALYFCASTQGEGQTGELFFGEGSRLTVL.

The V gene is TRBV6-1, the J gene TRBJ2-7, with TRBD2 matching over 9 bases. The CDR3 runs 18 residues. From germline, CDR1 is MNHNS and CDR2 SASEGT. V lost 1 base to trimming and J lost 1 base; unmatched junction nucleotides: 11. The CDR3 DNA follows: TGTGCCAGCAGTGAAGGGGCTAGCGGGGTTGTTAGGTCCTACGAGCAGTACTTC. Translating it yields CASSEGASGVVRSYEQYF.

In its sample, this clone was seen a few times. The rearrangement uses TRBV19 and TRBJ1-4; D is undetermined. V was clipped by 6 bases and J by 4 bases, with 15 bases between them. There are 15 residues in the CDR3. Germline CDR1 and CDR2: LNHDA and SQIVND (reference sequence). The CDR3 DNA reads TGTGCCAGTAGGGCCTCGGACGGATATAATGAAAAACTGTTTTTT. Its protein product is CASRASDGYNEKLFF. The variable domain in full, with the rest retrieved from reference TRBV19 and TRBJ1-4, is DGGITQSPKYLFRKEGQNVTLSCEQNLNHDAMYWYRQDPGQGLRLIYYSQIVNDFQKGDIAEGYSVSREKKESFPLTVTSAQKNPTAFYLCASRASDGYNEKLFFGSGTQLSVL.

This chain connects TRBV6-5 to TRBJ2-7, with D uncertain. The CDR3 loop spans 13 amino acids. V was pared by 3 bases and J by 4 bases, with 10 bases between. Per the germline V gene, CDR1 is MNHEY and CDR2 is SVGAGI. CDR3 sequence reads: CASSYDASYEQYF. DNA of the CDR3: TGTGCCAGCAGTTATGACGCAAGTTACGAGCAGTACTTC.

The CDR3: CASSARGRGQPQHF. For the CDR3, the DNA is TGTGCCAGCAGCGCCAGGGGGCGGGGGCAGCCCCAGCATTTT. V usage is TRBV7-2 and J usage is TRBJ1-5, with TRBD1 matching over 8 bases. The germline CDR1 and CDR2 sequences are SGHTA and FQGNSA. This CDR3 contains 14 residues. The ends lost 5 bases at V and 7 bases at J; junction bases unmatched: 7.

The chain carries TRBV11-2 and TRBJ1-2; D is uncertain. CDR1 is SGHAT, CDR2 FQNNGV, per germline. This CDR3 contains 15 residues. V was trimmed by 5 bases and J by 3 bases, leaving 16 bases between them. CDR3 sequence reads: CASSLSQVLYYGYTF. For the CDR3, the DNA is TGTGCCAGCAGCCTTAGCCAAGTACTCTACTATGGCTACACCTTC.

This sequence joins TRBV3-1 (or the pseudogene TRBV3-2) and TRBJ2-1; no clear D. This CDR3 is built from 15 residues. From germline, CDR1 is LGHDT and CDR2 YNNKEL (reference sequence). Deletions cut 4 bases from V and 3 bases from J, with 13 bases between. The CDR3 DNA follows: TGTGCCAGCAGCCCCGATGGGTCGATCTACAATGAGCAGTTCTTC. It codes for CASSPDGSIYNEQFF.

The V and J genes are TRBV5-4 and TRBJ2-3, with D perhaps being TRBD1 or TRBD2 (6 bases each). V gave up 0 bases and J gave up 4 bases, with 12 bases separating them. The germline V gene encodes CDR1 SGHNT and CDR2 YYREEE (reference sequence). The CDR3 has 15 amino acids. The CDR3 DNA is TGTGCCAGCAGCTTGGATTTGGGGGGCCCAGATACGCAGTATTTT. Its translation: CASSLDLGGPDTQYF.

The chain employs TRBV19 and TRBJ1-5; D unresolved. Trimming shortened V by 6 bases and J by 1 base, and 13 bases separated the two germline ends. The CDR3 runs 15 residues. Germline values: CDR1 LNHDA, CDR2 SQIVND (reference sequence). CDR3 sequence reads: CASRGSDWSNQPQHF. CDR3 coding DNA: TGTGCCAGTAGGGGATCCGATTGGAGCAATCAGCCCCAGCATTTT.

V and J are TRBV6-2 or TRBV6-3 and TRBJ1-2, with D unclear. This CDR3 has 12 amino acids. Germline CDR1 reads MNHEY; CDR2 reads SVGEGT. V was clipped by 6 bases and J by 5 bases, with 10 bases between them. CDR3 in DNA: TGTGCCAGCAGCCTGATGGGGTATGGCTACACCTTC. As protein: CASSLMGYGYTF.

The CDR3 region has the DNA TGTGCCATCCGGACAGGGGGCTATGGCTACACCTTC. Protein product: CAIRTGGYGYTF. This rearrangement joins TRBV12-3 or TRBV12-4 to TRBJ1-2; 10 bases line up with TRBD1. V gave up 10 bases and J gave up 4 bases; unmatched junction bases: 3. The CDR3 spans 12 residues.

The chain carries TRBV20-1 and TRBJ2-1; 10 bases are shared with TRBD2. The germline V gene has CDR1 DFQATT and CDR2 SNEGSKA (reference sequence). The CDR3 covers 16 residues. The junction had 5 bases not matched to a gene; V was cut back by 3 bases and J by 0 bases. CDR3 coding DNA: TGCAGTGCTAGTTCTAGCGGGGGACTCTCCTACAATGAGCAGTTCTTC. It translates to CSASSSGGLSYNEQFF.